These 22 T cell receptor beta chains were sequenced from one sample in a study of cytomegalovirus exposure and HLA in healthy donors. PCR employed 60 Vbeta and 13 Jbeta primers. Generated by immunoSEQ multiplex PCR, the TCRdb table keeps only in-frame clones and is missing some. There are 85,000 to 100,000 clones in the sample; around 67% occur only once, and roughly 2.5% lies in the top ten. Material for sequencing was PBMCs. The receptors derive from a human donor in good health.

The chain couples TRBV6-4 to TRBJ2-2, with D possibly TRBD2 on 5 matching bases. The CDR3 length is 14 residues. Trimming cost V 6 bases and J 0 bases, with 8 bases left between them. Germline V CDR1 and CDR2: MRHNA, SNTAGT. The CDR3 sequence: CASRPLANTGELFF. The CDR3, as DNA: TGTGCCAGCAGGCCACTAGCGAACACCGGGGAGCTGTTTTTT.

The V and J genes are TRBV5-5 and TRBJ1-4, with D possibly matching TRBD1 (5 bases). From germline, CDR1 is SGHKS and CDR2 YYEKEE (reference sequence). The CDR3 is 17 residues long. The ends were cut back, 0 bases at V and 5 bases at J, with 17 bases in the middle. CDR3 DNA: TGTGCCAGCAGCTTGGGATCAATGGGGGGAGGAAATGAAAAACTGTTTTTT. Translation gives CASSLGSMGGGNEKLFF.

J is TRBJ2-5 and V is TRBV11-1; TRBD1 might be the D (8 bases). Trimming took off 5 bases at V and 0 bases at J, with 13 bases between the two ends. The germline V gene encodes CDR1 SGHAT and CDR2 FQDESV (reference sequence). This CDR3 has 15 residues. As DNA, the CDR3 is TGTGCCAGCAGCCCACAGGGGGGGAACCAAGAGACCCAGTACTTC. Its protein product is CASSPQGGNQETQYF. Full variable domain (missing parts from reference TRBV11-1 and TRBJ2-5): EAEVAQSPRYKITEKSQAVAFWCDPISGHATLYWYRQILGQGPELLVQFQDESVVDDSQLPKDRFSAERLKGVDSTLKIQPAELGDSAMYLCASSPQGGNQETQYFGPGTRLLVL.

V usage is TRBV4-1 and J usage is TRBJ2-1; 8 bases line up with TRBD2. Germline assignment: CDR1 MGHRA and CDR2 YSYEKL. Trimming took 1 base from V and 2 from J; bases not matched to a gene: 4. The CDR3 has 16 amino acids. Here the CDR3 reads CASSQALRGAYNEQFF. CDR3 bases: TGCGCCAGCAGCCAAGCCTTGCGGGGGGCCTACAATGAGCAGTTCTTC.

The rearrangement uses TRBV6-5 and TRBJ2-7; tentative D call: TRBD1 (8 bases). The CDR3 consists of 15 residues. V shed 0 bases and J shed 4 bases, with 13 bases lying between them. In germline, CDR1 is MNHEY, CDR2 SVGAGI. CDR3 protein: CASSYSPQGGYEQYF. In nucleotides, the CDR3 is TGTGCCAGCAGTTACTCCCCACAGGGGGGGTACGAGCAGTACTTC.

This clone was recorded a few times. Here the CDR3 DNA reads TGTGCCAGCAGCGTAGGTAGCGGGGGGAACGGTTACAATGAGCAGTTCTTC. Its protein is CASSVGSGGNGYNEQFF. This sequence joins TRBV9 and TRBJ2-1; TRBD2 matches 10 bases. Germline loops: CDR1 SGDLS, CDR2 YYNGEE. V trimming: 0 bases; J trimming: 4 bases; junction bases outside the gene matches: 7. CDR3 length: 17 residues.

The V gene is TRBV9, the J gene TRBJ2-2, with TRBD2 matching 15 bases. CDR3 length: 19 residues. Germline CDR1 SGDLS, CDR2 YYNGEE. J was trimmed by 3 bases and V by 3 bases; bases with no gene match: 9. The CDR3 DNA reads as TGTGCCAGCAGCGCCTCCAGGACTAGCGGGGGGGTGTACACCGGGGAGCTGTTTTTT. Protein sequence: CASSASRTSGGVYTGELFF.

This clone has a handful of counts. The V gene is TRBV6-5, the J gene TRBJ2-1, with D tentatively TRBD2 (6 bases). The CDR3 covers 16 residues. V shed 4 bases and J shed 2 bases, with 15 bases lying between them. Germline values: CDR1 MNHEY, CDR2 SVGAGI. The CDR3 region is CASSFSRDFPYNEQFF. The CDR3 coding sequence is TGTGCCAGCAGTTTCAGCCGGGACTTCCCCTACAATGAGCAGTTCTTC.

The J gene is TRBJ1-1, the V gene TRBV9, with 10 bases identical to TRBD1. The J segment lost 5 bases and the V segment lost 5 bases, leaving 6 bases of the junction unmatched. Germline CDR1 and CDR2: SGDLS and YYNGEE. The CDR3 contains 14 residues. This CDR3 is CASSKTGGATEAFF. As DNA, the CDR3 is TGTGCCAGCAGTAAGACAGGGGGCGCGACTGAAGCTTTCTTT. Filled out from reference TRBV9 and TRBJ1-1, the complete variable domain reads DSGVTQTPKHLITATGQRVTLRCSPRSGDLSVYWYQQSLDQGLQFLIQYYNGEERAKGNILERFSAQQFPDLHSELNLSSLELGDSALYFCASSKTGGATEAFFGQGTRLTVV.

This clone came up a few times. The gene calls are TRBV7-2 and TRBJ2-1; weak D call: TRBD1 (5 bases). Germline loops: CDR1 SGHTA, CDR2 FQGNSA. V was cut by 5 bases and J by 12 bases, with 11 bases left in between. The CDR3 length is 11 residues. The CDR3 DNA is TGTGCCAGCAGCCCTTCTAGGGGGCAGTTCTTC. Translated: CASSPSRGQFF.

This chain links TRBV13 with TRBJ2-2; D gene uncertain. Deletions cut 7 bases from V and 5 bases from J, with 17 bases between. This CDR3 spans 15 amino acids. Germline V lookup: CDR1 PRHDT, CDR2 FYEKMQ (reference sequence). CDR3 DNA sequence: TGTGCCAGCACCCTTAGTACCTTTCGTACCGGGGAGCTGTTTTTT. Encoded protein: CASTLSTFRTGELFF.

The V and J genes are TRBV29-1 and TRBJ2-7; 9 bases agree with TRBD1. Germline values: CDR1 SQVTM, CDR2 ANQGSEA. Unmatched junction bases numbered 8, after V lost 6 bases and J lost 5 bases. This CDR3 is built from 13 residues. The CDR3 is CSVGDRAMDEQYF. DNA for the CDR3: TGCAGCGTGGGGGACAGGGCCATGGACGAGCAGTACTTC.

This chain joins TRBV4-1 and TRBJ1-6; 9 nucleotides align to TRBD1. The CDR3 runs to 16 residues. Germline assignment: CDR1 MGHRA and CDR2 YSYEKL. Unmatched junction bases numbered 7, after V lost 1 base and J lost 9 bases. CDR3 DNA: TGCGCCAGCAGCCAAGCTACCGGGACAGGGCCTTCACCCCTCCACTTT. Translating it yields CASSQATGTGPSPLHF.

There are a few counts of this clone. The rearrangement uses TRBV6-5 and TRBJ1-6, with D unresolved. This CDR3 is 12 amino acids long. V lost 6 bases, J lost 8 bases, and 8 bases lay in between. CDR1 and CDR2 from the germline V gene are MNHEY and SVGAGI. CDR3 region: CASSNEDSPLHF. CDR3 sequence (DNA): TGTGCCAGCAGCAACGAGGATTCACCCCTCCACTTT.

Here the CDR3 reads CSVFNTGGVQETQYF. The CDR3 DNA reads TGCAGCGTCTTTAATACTGGGGGGGTACAAGAGACCCAGTACTTC. V gene TRBV29-1 combines with J gene TRBJ2-5, with TRBD2 matching over 7 bases. The V gene's germline CDR1 is SQVTM and CDR2 ANQGSEA. V was pared by 6 bases and J by 2 bases, with 12 bases of the junction left unmatched. CDR3 length: 15 residues.

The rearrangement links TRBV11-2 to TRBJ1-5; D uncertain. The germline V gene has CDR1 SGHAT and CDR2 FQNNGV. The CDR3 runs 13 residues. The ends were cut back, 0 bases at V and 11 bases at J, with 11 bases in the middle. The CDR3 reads CASSLDSVRAQHF. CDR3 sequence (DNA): TGTGCCAGCAGCTTAGATTCCGTCCGAGCCCAGCATTTT.

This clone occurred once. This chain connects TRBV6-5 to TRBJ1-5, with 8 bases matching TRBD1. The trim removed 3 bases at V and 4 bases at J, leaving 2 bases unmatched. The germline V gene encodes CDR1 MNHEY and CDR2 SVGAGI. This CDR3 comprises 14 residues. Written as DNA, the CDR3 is TGTGCCAGCAGTTATAGGACAGGGAATCAGCCCCAGCATTTT. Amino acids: CASSYRTGNQPQHF.

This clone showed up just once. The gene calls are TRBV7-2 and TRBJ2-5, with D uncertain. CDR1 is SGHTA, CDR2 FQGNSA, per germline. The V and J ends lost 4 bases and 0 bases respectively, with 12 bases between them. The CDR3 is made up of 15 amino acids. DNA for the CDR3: TGTGCCAGCAGCTCATCATGGGCGTACCAAGAGACCCAGTACTTC. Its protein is CASSSSWAYQETQYF. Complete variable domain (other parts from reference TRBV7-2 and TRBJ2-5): GAGVSQSPSNKVTEKGKDVELRCDPISGHTALYWYRQSLGQGLEFLIYFQGNSAPDKSGLPSDRFSAERTGGSVSTLTIQRTQQEDSAVYLCASSSSWAYQETQYFGPGTRLLVL.

The CDR3 loop is CAWDLDGGSNQPQHF. CDR3 in DNA: TGTGCCTGGGACCTCGACGGGGGAAGCAATCAGCCCCAGCATTTT. V usage is TRBV30 and J usage is TRBJ1-5; D is perhaps TRBD1 (5 bases). From germline, CDR1 is GTSNPN and CDR2 SVGIG (reference sequence). V gave up 5 bases and J gave up 1 base, with 15 bases separating them. The CDR3 sequence is 15 residues long.

The CDR3: CASSSSGTRPWEQFF. The CDR3 DNA is TGTGCCAGCAGCTCCTCCGGGACTCGGCCATGGGAGCAGTTCTTC. This rearrangement joins TRBV7-3 to TRBJ2-1, with D possibly TRBD2 on 6 matching bases. Between the trimmed V and J ends, which lost 4 bases and 10 bases, there was a span of 20 bases. Germline V CDR1 and CDR2: SGHTA, FQGTGA. CDR3 length equals 15 residues.

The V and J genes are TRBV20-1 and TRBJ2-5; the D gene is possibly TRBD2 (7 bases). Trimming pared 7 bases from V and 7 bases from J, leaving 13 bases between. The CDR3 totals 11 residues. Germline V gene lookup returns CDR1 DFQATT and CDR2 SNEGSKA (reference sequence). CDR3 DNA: TGCAGTGTAGGGGGGGGTTGGACCCAGTACTTC. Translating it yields CSVGGGWTQYF.

DNA for the CDR3: TGTGCCAGCTCACCAACCATCGATAACTTTAAAGATACGCAGTATTTT. Protein product: CASSPTIDNFKDTQYF. This chain uses TRBV18 with TRBJ2-3, with unresolved D. This CDR3 region has 16 residues. Deletions cut 2 bases from V and 5 bases from J, with 17 bases between. Germline CDR1 reads KGHSH; CDR2 reads LQKENI.